Below, one T cell receptor (beta chain) is given with its context. Sequencing used immunoSEQ multiplex PCR; TCRdb keeps in-frame clones, though not all of them. This sample has 95,000 to 150,000 clones, with 90% to 95% found just once. The entry originates in a study of control samples from healthy donors and cancer patients. The CDR3 consists of 14 residues. Trimming left V 3 bases short and J 5 bases short, with 12 bases between. Per germline, CDR1 KGHDR and CDR2 SFDVKD. The sequenced sample consisted of blood. V usage is TRBV24-1 and J usage is TRBJ2-5; D is perhaps TRBD2 (5 bases). The sequence derives from a woman aged 18-29 years in good health. The CDR3 loop is CATSDVLAKETQYF. CDR3 bases: TGTGCCACCAGTGATGTTTTAGCGAAGGAGACCCAGTACTTC.